This TCR beta chain appears in the sequencing data of a study of blood T cell repertoires in COVID-19. Across the whole study: The origin of the acute and convalescent COVID-19 samples was the United States, Italy and Spain. T cells, B-cell-depleted T cells, or PBMCs supplied cDNA or gDNA.

Between the trimmed V and J ends, which lost 0 bases and 3 bases, there was a span of 12 bases. Per the germline V gene, CDR1 is SGHAT and CDR2 is FQNNGV. CDR3 size: 16 residues. Enrolled during active infection, Seattle patients were then followed longitudinally. Per the study methods: Amplifying reference gene primers gave estimates of nucleated cell counts. Repertoires were generated with immunoSEQ multiplex PCR, while TCRdb's copy carries only in-frame clones and drops some. D and trimming were read from the DNA, whereas the V and J calls and clone size are those reported in that table. The sample lists some 300,000 clones, 90% seen once, with 6.3% in the top ten.

The receptor was derived from a woman aged 45 to 65 with COVID-19, enrolled during active disease. The sample taken for sequencing was peripheral blood. The chain employs TRBV11-2 and TRBJ1-5; D might be TRBD1 (5 bases). CDR3 nucleotide sequence: TGTGCCAGCAGCTTAGACGGAGGGGTAAACAATCAGCCCCAGCATTTT. Its translation is CASSLDGGVNNQPQHF. The whole variable domain, remainder taken from reference TRBV11-2 and TRBJ1-5, is EAGVAQSPRYKIIEKRQSVAFWCNPISGHATLYWYQQILGQGPKLLIQFQNNGVVDDSQLPKDRFSAERLKGVDSTLKIQPAKLEDSAVYLCASSLDGGVNNQPQHFGDGTRLSIL.